What follows is one TCR beta chain and its context. This sample was taken from a study of blood T cells in healthy people across ages. This CDR3 is 14 amino acids long. Germline V gene sequence: CDR1 DFQATT, CDR2 SNEGSKA (reference sequence). V lost 3 bases to trimming and J lost 3 bases; unmatched junction nucleotides: 5. A J-beta primer mix and a sample-barcoded 5' primer were used in a second PCR of about 6 to 12 cycles. Each cDNA molecule was tagged by a template-switch adaptor that had 12 random nucleotides. MiXCR, run by TCRdb on the 5' RACE reads, gives a single entry per CDR3 protein. The sample records approximately 1.5 million distinct CDR3 sequences, under 55% being singletons.

V usage is TRBV20-1 and J usage is TRBJ1-5; TRBD1 matches at 7 bases. The specimen sequenced was blood. The receptor was derived from a woman aged 18-29 years in good health. The CDR3 spells CSARGTVPNQPQHF. The CDR3 bases are TGCAGTGCTAGGGGGACAGTTCCCAATCAGCCCCAGCATTTT.